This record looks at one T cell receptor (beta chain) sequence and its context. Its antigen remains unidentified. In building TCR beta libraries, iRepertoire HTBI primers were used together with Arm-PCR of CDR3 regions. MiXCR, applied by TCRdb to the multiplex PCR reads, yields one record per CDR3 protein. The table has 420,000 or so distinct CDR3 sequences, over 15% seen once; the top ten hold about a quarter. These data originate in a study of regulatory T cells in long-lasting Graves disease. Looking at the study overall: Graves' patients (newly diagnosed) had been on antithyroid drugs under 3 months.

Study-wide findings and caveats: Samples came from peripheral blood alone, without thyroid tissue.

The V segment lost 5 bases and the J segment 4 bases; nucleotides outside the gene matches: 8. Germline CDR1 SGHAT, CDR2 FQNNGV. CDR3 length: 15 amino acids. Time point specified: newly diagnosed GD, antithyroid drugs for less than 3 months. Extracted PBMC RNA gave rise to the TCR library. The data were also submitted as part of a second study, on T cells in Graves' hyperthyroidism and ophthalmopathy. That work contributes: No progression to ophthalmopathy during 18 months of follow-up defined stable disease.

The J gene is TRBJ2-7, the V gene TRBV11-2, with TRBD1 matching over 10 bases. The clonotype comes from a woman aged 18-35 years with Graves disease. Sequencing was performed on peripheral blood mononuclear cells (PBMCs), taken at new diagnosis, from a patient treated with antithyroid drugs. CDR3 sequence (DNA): TGTGCCAGCAGCCGGAGGGACAGGGGCGGGTACGAGCAGTACTTC. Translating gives CASSRRDRGGYEQYF.